Sequencing of this T cell receptor beta chain was carried out in a study of blood T cell repertoires in COVID-19. Study as a whole: Acute and convalescent COVID-19 specimens originated in the United States, Italy and Spain. PBMCs, B-cell-depleted T cells, or T cells were the source of the cDNA or gDNA that made up the material.

The CDR3 contains 17 residues. Unmatched junction bases numbered 5, after V lost 3 bases and J lost 4 bases. From germline, CDR1 is SGHDN and CDR2 FVKESK. Authors' methods: Estimates of nucleated cell counts were drawn from the amplification of reference gene primers. Using immunoSEQ multiplex PCR, the repertoire was profiled, and TCRdb retains in-frame clones only, with some absent. That table furnishes V, J and clone size, whereas the DNA furnished D and trimming. This table holds about 190,000 clones, 88% found once. The origin of this receptor is a man aged 35-49 years with active or convalescent COVID-19. The sample comprised peripheral blood. The chain couples TRBV14 to TRBJ2-1, with 14 bases identical to TRBD2. The CDR3 bases are TGTGCCAGCAGCCAGGGACTAGCGGGAGAAGGGTACAATGAGCAGTTCTTC. Encoded protein: CASSQGLAGEGYNEQFF.